The clone carrying this T cell receptor (beta chain) was recorded once. CDR3 length equals 14 residues. Germline assignment: CDR1 MDHEN and CDR2 SYDVKM. Trimming left V 5 bases short and J 3 bases short, with 10 bases between. A mixed TRB-A/B primer pool amplified rearranged TRB by multiplex touch-down PCR. TCRdb reprocessed the multiplex PCR reads via MiXCR and lists one record per CDR3 protein. The top ten clones hold less than 2.5% of a sample with about 11,000 distinct CDR3 sequences, 25% to 30% of them seen once. These data come from a study of T cell repertoires in aging, cancer and after chemotherapy. Looking at the study overall: Donors were grouped into six age bands spanning 30 or younger through 70 or older.

Amplification of TCR beta used genomic DNA extracted from peripheral blood. The V and J genes are TRBV28 and TRBJ2-2, with no clear D. Sample: blood. The source is a human donor in good health. CDR3 residues: CASSPPEHTGELFF. DNA for the CDR3: TGTGCCAGCAGTCCCCCGGAACACACCGGGGAGCTGTTTTTT.